The 19 T cell receptor beta chains listed next were all sequenced from one sample in a study of blood T cell repertoires in COVID-19. TCRdb's table, derived via immunoSEQ multiplex PCR, lists solely in-frame clones and lacks some. The data show about 60,000 clones, about 88% seen once. The specimen sequenced was peripheral blood. The origin of the receptors is a man in his 70s with acute or convalescent COVID-19.

This chain connects TRBV19 to TRBJ2-3; D gene unclear. Germline CDR1 is LNHDA and CDR2 is SQIVND (reference sequence). The CDR3 spans 17 residues. The V end lost 3 bases, the J end lost 4 bases, and 20 bases lay between the germline ends. CDR3 coding DNA: TGTGCCAGTAGTATGAAGAACCTCGGGTGGGTTTCAGATACGCAGTATTTT. Its protein product is CASSMKNLGWVSDTQYF.

This chain joins TRBV27 and TRBJ1-1; possible D gene TRBD1, 6 bases. CDR3 length: 15 amino acids. The germline V and J ends were trimmed by 7 bases and 2 bases, with 17 bases remaining between them. Germline V gene data show CDR1 as MNHEY and CDR2 as SMNVEV (reference sequence). Written as DNA, the CDR3 is TGTGCCAGCACCACTCACGGGACACCTAACACTGAAGCTTTCTTT. As protein: CASTTHGTPNTEAFF.

This rearrangement joins TRBV4-2 to TRBJ1-4; 8 bases map to TRBD1. This CDR3 contains 15 residues. Per germline, CDR1 LGHNA and CDR2 YNFKEQ. V was pared by 4 bases and J by 3 bases, with 4 bases of the junction left unmatched. CDR3 loop: CASSPGQGSNEKLFF. The CDR3 DNA sequence: TGTGCCAGCAGCCCAGGACAGGGTTCTAATGAAAAACTGTTTTTT.

This chain's CDR3 is CASSLAQGGADTQYF. In DNA form, the CDR3 reads TGCGCCAGCAGCTTGGCCCAGGGAGGTGCAGATACGCAGTATTTT. V usage is TRBV5-1 and J usage is TRBJ2-3, with D possibly being TRBD2 (6 bases). V dropped 0 bases and J dropped 4 bases, with 12 bases sitting between them. Germline lookup yields CDR1 SGHRS and CDR2 YFSETQ. The length of the CDR3 is 15 residues.

The chain is built from TRBV7-3 and TRBJ2-2; 9 bases fit TRBD1. Germline trimming cut 5 bases from V and 7 bases from J; bases unmatched to any gene: 8. Germline CDR1 is SGHTA and CDR2 is FQGTGA. This CDR3 contains 15 residues. The CDR3 is CASSPLTGGFGELFF. The CDR3 DNA sequence: TGTGCCAGCAGCCCCCTGACAGGGGGATTCGGGGAGCTGTTTTTT.

CDR3 region: CASSPRGLIGSGNTIYF. Written as DNA, the CDR3 is TGTGCCAGCAGCCCTCGAGGACTCATAGGCTCTGGAAACACCATATATTTT. V is TRBV7-6 and J is TRBJ1-3; D uncertain. This CDR3 is 17 amino acids long. Trimming left V 5 bases short and J 0 bases short, with 17 bases between. CDR1 and CDR2 from the germline V gene are SGHVS and FNYEAQ.

The chain links TRBV5-6 to TRBJ2-1; 11 bases line up with TRBD2. Germline CDR1 reads SGHDT; CDR2 reads YYEEEE. With 3 bases clipped from V and 0 bases from J, the junction kept 2 bases outside the gene matches. The CDR3 loop spans 16 amino acids. In DNA form, the CDR3 reads TGTGCCAGCAGCTGGGGACTAGCGGACTCCTACAATGAGCAGTTCTTC. Its translation: CASSWGLADSYNEQFF. Filled out from reference TRBV5-6 and TRBJ2-1, the complete variable domain reads DAGVTQSPTHLIKTRGQQVTLRCSPKSGHDTVSWYQQALGQGPQFIFQYYEEEERQRGNFPDRFSGHQFPNYSSELNVNALLLGDSALYLCASSWGLADSYNEQFFGPGTRLTVL.

The table lists this clone with a count of one. The rearrangement uses TRBV2 and TRBJ1-1, with D perhaps TRBD1 (5 bases). This CDR3 comprises 13 residues. The germline CDR1 and CDR2 sequences are SNHLY and FYNNEI. V gave up 4 bases and J gave up 2 bases, with 8 bases separating them. CDR3 loop: CASSGQFNTEAFF. In DNA form, the CDR3 reads TGTGCCAGCAGTGGACAGTTTAACACTGAAGCTTTCTTT.

V and J are TRBV5-8 and TRBJ2-7, with 7 bases matching TRBD2. Trimming took 4 bases from V and 5 from J; bases not matched to a gene: 6. The germline V gene has CDR1 SGHTS and CDR2 YDEGEE. The CDR3 has 13 amino acids. In nucleotides, the CDR3 is TGTGCCAGCAGCAGGGAGGGCCAAAACGAGCAGTACTTC. This codes for CASSREGQNEQYF.

This chain connects TRBV28 to TRBJ1-1, with D hard to call. The V and J ends lost 1 base and 10 bases respectively, with 22 bases between them. CDR1 is MDHEN, CDR2 SYDVKM, per germline. The CDR3 is 16 residues long. The CDR3 spells CASSLLEGSGKSGAFF. CDR3 bases: TGTGCCAGCAGTTTATTGGAGGGAAGCGGGAAAAGTGGAGCTTTCTTT.

The chain combines TRBV19 with TRBJ1-2, with 8 bases aligning to TRBD1. Germline V lookup: CDR1 LNHDA, CDR2 SQIVND (reference sequence). V trimming: 3 bases; J trimming: 5 bases; junction bases outside the gene matches: 8. The CDR3 runs 15 residues. The CDR3 coding sequence is TGTGCCAGTAGTATCTTGAGGGACAGGAGATATGGCTACACCTTC. Encoded protein: CASSILRDRRYGYTF.

CDR3 amino acids: CASSARDRGLNEQFF. For the CDR3, the DNA is TGCGCCAGCAGCGCCCGGGACAGGGGGCTGAATGAGCAGTTCTTC. The chain couples TRBV5-1 to TRBJ2-1, with 12 bases that match TRBD1. This CDR3 comprises 15 residues. Trimming at V came to 4 bases and at J to 7 bases, leaving 6 bases not matched to a gene. CDR1 is SGHRS and CDR2 is YFSETQ in the germline V gene.

V gene TRBV28 combines with J gene TRBJ1-4; 9 bases map to TRBD1. With 5 bases clipped from V and 2 bases from J, the junction kept 9 bases outside the gene matches. Germline values: CDR1 MDHEN, CDR2 SYDVKM. There are 17 residues in the CDR3. CDR3 sequence: CASSTPGQGRTNEKLFF. The CDR3 DNA reads as TGTGCCAGCAGTACCCCGGGACAGGGTAGGACTAATGAAAAACTGTTTTTT.

This chain uses TRBV5-1 with TRBJ2-7, with 9 bases matching TRBD1. The V segment lost 4 bases and the J segment 3 bases; nucleotides outside the gene matches: 8. The CDR3 spans 15 residues. Germline CDR1 SGHRS, CDR2 YFSETQ. The CDR3 DNA sequence: TGCGCCAGCAGCCCCAGGGGGACAGGGAACTACGAGCAGTACTTC. It specifies CASSPRGTGNYEQYF.

The genes are TRBV6-2 or TRBV6-3 and TRBJ2-3; 9 nucleotides align to TRBD2. Germline lookup yields CDR1 MNHEY and CDR2 SVGEGT. The CDR3 is 18 amino acids. The junction had 9 bases not matched to a gene; V was cut back by 0 bases and J by 2 bases. CDR3 protein: CASSYSGSGGSVTDTQYF. The CDR3 nucleotides are TGTGCCAGCAGTTACTCGGGTAGCGGGGGCTCCGTCACAGATACGCAGTATTTT.

The chain links TRBV5-4 to TRBJ2-5; D unclear. The CDR3 has 15 amino acids. Between the trimmed V and J ends, which lost 6 bases and 4 bases, there was a span of 19 bases. From germline, CDR1 is SGHNT and CDR2 YYREEE (reference sequence). CDR3 residues: CASTQSPLSGETQYF. CDR3 nucleotides: TGTGCCAGCACCCAAAGCCCTTTGTCGGGAGAGACCCAGTACTTC.

The chain combines TRBV7-2 with TRBJ2-2; the match to TRBD2 covers 8 bases. Germline CDR1 reads SGHTA; CDR2 reads FQGNSA. The ends lost 6 bases at V and 5 bases at J; junction bases unmatched: 11. The CDR3 is made up of 16 amino acids. The CDR3 nucleotides are TGTGCCAGCAGTACCACCGGGACTAGTGGAACCGGGGAGCTGTTTTTT. It translates to CASSTTGTSGTGELFF.

This chain connects TRBV9 to TRBJ1-4; D unclear. This CDR3 is built from 15 residues. CDR1 SGDLS and CDR2 YYNGEE come from the germline V gene. V was cut by 4 bases and J by 3 bases, with 13 bases left in between. In nucleotides, the CDR3 is TGTGCCAGCAGCCGGTTCGGGAGGGCTAATGAAAAACTGTTTTTT. Translated, it gives CASSRFGRANEKLFF.

CDR3 sequence: CASQPGQGVYEQFF. The CDR3 DNA reads as TGCGCCAGCCAACCGGGACAGGGGGTCTATGAGCAGTTCTTC. The chain combines TRBV5-1 with TRBJ2-1; TRBD1 agrees at 11 bases. Germline V lookup: CDR1 SGHRS, CDR2 YFSETQ. V was pared by 7 bases and J by 8 bases, with 8 bases of the junction left unmatched. This CDR3 is 14 amino acids long.